This is a list of T cell receptor beta chains from one sample in a study of blood T cells in healthy people across ages. TCRdb processed the 5' RACE reads anew with MiXCR; each CDR3 protein has one entry. Of about 1 million distinct CDR3 sequences in the sample, roughly a quarter were seen once. The sample was also reused in another study, on T cells of mothers and their children.

Sequenced input: blood. All receptors come from a girl aged 2-10 years in good health. The CDR3 runs from the conserved cysteine through the conserved F or W. The D gene is left open where the match is weak. Part of the rows lack a size; the others show once, few, many or a class for expanded clones.

d_call	j_call	v_call	clone_size	cdr3_aa	cdr3_nt
TRBD2	TRBJ2-7	TRBV28	-	CASSRLADRSYEQYF	TGTGCCAGCAGTCGACTAGCGGATCGCTCCTACGAGCAGTACTTC
-	TRBJ2-7	TRBV6-5	many	CASSLTGPDEQYF	TGTGCCAGCAGTCTTACAGGGCCGGACGAGCAGTACTTC
-	TRBJ1-1	TRBV20-1	few	CSARPPGSMNTEAFF	TGCAGTGCTAGACCTCCCGGCAGCATGAACACTGAAGCTTTCTTT
-	TRBJ2-3	TRBV4-1	-	CASSHSVRATDTQYF	TGCGCCAGCAGCCACTCTGTGAGGGCGACAGATACGCAGTATTTT
-	TRBJ2-3	TRBV5-6	-	CASSSPETSTDTQYF	TGTGCCAGCAGCTCCCCAGAGACTAGCACAGATACGCAGTATTTT
-	TRBJ2-1	TRBV12-5	-	CASAPTLVGYNEQFF	TGTGCTAGTGCCCCCACCTTAGTGGGCTACAATGAGCAGTTCTTC
TRBD1	TRBJ2-7	TRBV12-3/TRBV12-4	-	CASGPTDRGSRYEQYF	TGTGCCAGCGGGCCGACCGACAGGGGGTCGCGCTACGAGCAGTACTTC
-	TRBJ2-1	TRBV15	few	CASRKDDSYNEQFF	TGTGCCAGCCGAAAGGATGACAGTTACAATGAGCAGTTCTTC
TRBD2	TRBJ2-5	TRBV29-1	-	CSAGGETQCF	TGCAGCGCCGGGGGGGAGACCCAGTGCTTC
-	TRBJ2-1	TRBV5-1	few	CAGSSRLLMEQFF	TGCGCCGGCAGCTCACGCCTGTTAATGGAGCAGTTCTTC
TRBD1	TRBJ2-7	TRBV29-1	-	CSVRPSYVDRVYEEQYF	TGCAGCGTTCGCCCCTCCTATGTGGACAGGGTTTATGAAGAGCAGTACTTC
-	TRBJ1-2	TRBV7-9	few	CASSDTRPEYYGYTF	TGTGCCAGCAGCGATACACGGCCGGAATACTATGGCTACACCTTC
TRBD2	TRBJ2-5	TRBV7-9	few	CASSLALGLAGAETQYF	TGTGCCAGCAGCTTAGCGCTCGGACTAGCGGGAGCTGAGACCCAGTACTTC
-	TRBJ2-5	TRBV7-2	few	CASSLQQGRVGQETQYF	TGTGCCAGCAGCTTACAACAGGGGAGGGTGGGCCAAGAGACCCAGTACTTC
-	TRBJ2-7	TRBV7-9	-	CASSSHLRRLSYEQYF	TGTGCCAGCAGCTCCCATTTAAGGCGACTCTCCTACGAGCAGTACTTC
-	TRBJ2-7	TRBV3-1	few	CASSQVGGENEQYF	TGTGCCAGCAGCCAAGTAGGGGGAGAGAACGAGCAGTACTTC
TRBD2	TRBJ2-6	TRBV2	few	CASSGPSGGPFRSGANVLTF	TGTGCCAGCAGTGGGCCTAGCGGGGGACCGTTTAGATCTGGGGCCAACGTCCTGACTTTC